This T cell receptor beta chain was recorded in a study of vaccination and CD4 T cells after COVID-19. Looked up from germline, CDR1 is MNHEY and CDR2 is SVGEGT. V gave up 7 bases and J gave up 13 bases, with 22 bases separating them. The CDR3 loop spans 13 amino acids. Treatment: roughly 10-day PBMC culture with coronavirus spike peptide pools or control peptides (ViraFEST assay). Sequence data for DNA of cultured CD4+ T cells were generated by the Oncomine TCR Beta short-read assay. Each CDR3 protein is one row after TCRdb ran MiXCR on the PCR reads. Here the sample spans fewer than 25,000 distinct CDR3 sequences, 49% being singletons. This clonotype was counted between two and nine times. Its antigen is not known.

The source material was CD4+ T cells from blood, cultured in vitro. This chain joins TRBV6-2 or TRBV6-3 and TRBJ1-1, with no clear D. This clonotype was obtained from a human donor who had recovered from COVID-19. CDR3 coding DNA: TGTGCCAGCAAAACGGGATTCCTCGGTTTTGATTTCTTT. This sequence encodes CASKTGFLGFDFF.